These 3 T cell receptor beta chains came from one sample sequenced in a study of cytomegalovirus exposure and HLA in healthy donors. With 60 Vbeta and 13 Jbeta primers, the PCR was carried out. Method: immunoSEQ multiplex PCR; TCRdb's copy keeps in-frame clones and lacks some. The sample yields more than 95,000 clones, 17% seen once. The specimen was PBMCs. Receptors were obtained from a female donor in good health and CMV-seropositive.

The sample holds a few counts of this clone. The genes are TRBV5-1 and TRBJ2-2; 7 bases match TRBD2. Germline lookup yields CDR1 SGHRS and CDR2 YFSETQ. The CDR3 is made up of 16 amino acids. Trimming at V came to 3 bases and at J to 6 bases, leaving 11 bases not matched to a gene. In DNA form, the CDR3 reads TGCGCCAGCAGCTCAAGGGAGGGCCGGATAGCCGGGGAGCTGTTTTTT. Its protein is CASSSREGRIAGELFF.

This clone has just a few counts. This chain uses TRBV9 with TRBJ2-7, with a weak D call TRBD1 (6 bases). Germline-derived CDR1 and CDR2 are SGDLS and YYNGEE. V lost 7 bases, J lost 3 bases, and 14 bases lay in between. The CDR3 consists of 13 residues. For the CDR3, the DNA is TGTGCCAGCGGACCGGCACAGGGCTACGAGCAGTACTTC. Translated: CASGPAQGYEQYF.

The CDR3 loop is CASSLKPSGSKEQYF. The CDR3 DNA reads TGTGCCAGCAGTTTAAAGCCCAGCGGGAGTAAAGAGCAGTACTTC. The chain couples TRBV27 to TRBJ2-7, with 8 bases identical to TRBD2. Germline V gives CDR1 MNHEY, CDR2 SMNVEV (reference sequence). Losses at the gene ends were 2 bases for V and 7 bases for J; bases not matched to a gene: 10. The CDR3 spans 15 residues.